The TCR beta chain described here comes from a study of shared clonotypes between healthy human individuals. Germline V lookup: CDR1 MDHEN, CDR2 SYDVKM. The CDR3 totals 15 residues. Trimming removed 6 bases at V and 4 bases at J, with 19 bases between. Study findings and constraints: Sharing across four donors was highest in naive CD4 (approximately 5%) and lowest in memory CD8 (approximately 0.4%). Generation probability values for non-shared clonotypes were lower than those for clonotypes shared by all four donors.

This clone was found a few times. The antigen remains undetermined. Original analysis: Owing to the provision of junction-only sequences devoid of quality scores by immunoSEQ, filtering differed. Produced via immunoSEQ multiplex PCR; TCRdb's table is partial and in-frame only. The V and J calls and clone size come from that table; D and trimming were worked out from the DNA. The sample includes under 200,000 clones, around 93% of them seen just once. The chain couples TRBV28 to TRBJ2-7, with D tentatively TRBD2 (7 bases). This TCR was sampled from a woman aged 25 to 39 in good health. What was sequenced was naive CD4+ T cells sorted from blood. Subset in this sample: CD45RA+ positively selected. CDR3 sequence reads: CASSFHGGRGYEQYF. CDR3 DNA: TGTGCCAGCAGCTTCCACGGGGGGCGTGGGTACGAGCAGTACTTC.